These 10 T cell receptor beta chains were all obtained from the same sample, sequenced in a study of technical replicates of blood from a handful of donors. The protocol was immunoSEQ multiplex PCR, while the TCRdb copy is restricted to in-frame clones and leaves out a portion. The sample has 95,000 or so clones; around 96% are singletons. The sequencing input was T cells isolated from PBMCs. Receptor source: a human donor in good health.

The chain carries TRBV6-9 and TRBJ1-2, with 9 bases that match TRBD1. Germline CDR1 reads MNHGY; CDR2 reads SVAAGI. This CDR3 has 13 amino acids. The J segment lost 6 bases and the V segment lost 4 bases, leaving 3 bases of the junction unmatched. CDR3 protein: CASSSRDRDGYTF. CDR3 in DNA: TGTGCCAGCAGTTCCCGGGACAGGGATGGCTACACCTTC.

The CDR3 nucleotides are TGCAGTGCTAGGGACAGCCTTGGGCAGTTCTTC. This gives the protein CSARDSLGQFF. The V call is TRBV20-1, the J call TRBJ2-1, with a weak D call TRBD1 (6 bases). Germline V lookup: CDR1 DFQATT, CDR2 SNEGSKA (reference sequence). The length of the CDR3 is 11 residues. V was pared by 3 bases and J by 12 bases, with 12 bases between.

The genes are TRBV28 and TRBJ2-7, with unresolved D. The CDR3 is 12 amino acids. Germline CDR1 MDHEN, CDR2 SYDVKM. Trimming left V 2 bases short and J 3 bases short, with 5 bases between. CDR3 residues: CASSLRVYEQYF. CDR3 bases: TGTGCCAGCAGTTTACGTGTCTACGAGCAGTACTTC.

CDR3 loop: CATSRGRGINIQYF. The CDR3 DNA reads TGTGCCACCAGCAGAGGAAGGGGAATAAACATTCAGTACTTC. V and J are TRBV15 and TRBJ2-4; the D gene is possibly TRBD1 (5 bases). V lost 1 base, J lost 6 bases, and 10 bases lay in between. CDR1 LNHNV and CDR2 YYDKDF come from the germline V gene (reference sequence). CDR3 size: 14 residues. The complete variable domain, with remaining parts taken from reference TRBV15 and TRBJ2-4, reads DAMVIQNPRYQVTQFGKPVTLSCSQTLNHNVMYWYQQKSSQAPKLLFHYYDKDFNNEADTPDNFQSRRPNTSFCFLDIRSPGLGDTAMYLCATSRGRGINIQYFGAGTRLSVL.

The chain links TRBV2 to TRBJ2-1; 10 bases agree with TRBD2. This CDR3 region has 18 residues. Trimming took 6 bases from V and 4 from J; bases not matched to a gene: 15. Germline V gene sequence: CDR1 SNHLY, CDR2 FYNNEI. For the CDR3, the DNA is TGTGCCAGCAGATTCGGACTAGCGGCCCTAGAGGGTTACAATGAGCAGTTCTTC. This translates into CASRFGLAALEGYNEQFF.

The chain combines TRBV9 with TRBJ2-3; 8 positions agree with TRBD2. The trim removed 4 bases at V and 6 bases at J, leaving 10 bases unmatched. The CDR3 length is 15 residues. Germline-derived CDR1 and CDR2 are SGDLS and YYNGEE. The CDR3 DNA sequence: TGTGCCAGCAGCTTCTGGACTAGCAGAAGCGATACGCAGTATTTT. Amino acids: CASSFWTSRSDTQYF.

The chain carries TRBV27 and TRBJ2-7, with 7 bases aligning to TRBD1. J lost 3 bases, V lost 6 bases, and 14 bases had no gene match. Germline assignment: CDR1 MNHEY and CDR2 SMNVEV (reference sequence). CDR3 size: 16 residues. CDR3 sequence: CASSKGGPAGGYEQYF. The DNA for the CDR3 is TGTGCCAGCAGCAAAGGAGGACCGGCAGGGGGCTACGAGCAGTACTTC.

The chain combines TRBV4-3 with TRBJ2-7; 8 bases agree with TRBD1. This CDR3 has 16 residues. Trimming cost V 3 bases and J 4 bases; bases outside gene matches: 11. Germline CDR1 and CDR2: LGHNA and YSLEER. This CDR3 reads CASSHTSGGVQYEQYF. CDR3 coding DNA: TGCGCCAGCAGCCATACGTCAGGGGGCGTACAGTACGAGCAGTACTTC.

V gene TRBV18 combines with J gene TRBJ1-2, with 7 bases identical to TRBD1. V trimming: 6 bases; J trimming: 2 bases; junction bases outside the gene matches: 12. Looked up from germline, CDR1 is KGHSH and CDR2 is LQKENI. CDR3 length: 16 amino acids. The CDR3 nucleotides read TGTGCCAGCTCGCTACTCCTGACAGGGCAGAACTATGGCTACACCTTC. Its translation is CASSLLLTGQNYGYTF. Together with reference TRBV18 and TRBJ1-2, the CDR3 gives the full variable domain: NAGVMQNPRHLVRRRGQEARLRCSPMKGHSHVYWYRQLPEEGLKFMVYLQKENIIDESGMPKERFSAEFPKEGPSILRIQQVVRGDSAAYFCASSLLLTGQNYGYTFGSGTRLTVV.

This sequence joins TRBV9 and TRBJ1-3; TRBD1 agrees at 8 bases. Germline V gives CDR1 SGDLS, CDR2 YYNGEE. V lost 0 bases and J lost 0; bases outside the gene matches: 8. CDR3 length equals 18 residues. The chain's CDR3 is CASSVASQGGLSGNTIYF. CDR3 DNA: TGTGCCAGCAGCGTAGCTTCACAGGGGGGGCTCTCTGGAAACACCATATATTTT.